This TCR beta chain was recovered during a study of blood T cell repertoires in COVID-19. On the study more broadly: Donors in the United States, Italy and Spain gave samples during acute or convalescent COVID-19. PBMCs, B-cell-depleted T cells, or T cells provided the cDNA or gDNA that made up the material.

Germline CDR1 reads SGHDT; CDR2 reads YYEEEE. V shed 3 bases, J shed 6 bases, and the junction held 10 bases outside the gene matches. The CDR3 loop spans 15 amino acids. Authors' analysis steps: Amplification with reference gene primers provided the estimates of nucleated cell counts. The assay was immunoSEQ multiplex PCR, and TCRdb's table has in-frame clones only and misses some. That table gives V, J and clone size, and the DNA gave D and trimming. This table holds 200,000 to 250,000 clones, 86% found once. This clone occurred a few times. The chain couples TRBV5-6 to TRBJ1-1, with 8 bases matching TRBD1. What was sequenced was peripheral blood. This receptor was obtained from a man older than 75 with acute or convalescent COVID-19. CDR3 bases: TGTGCCAGCAGCTCTCAGGACAGGGTGTTAGCTGAAGCTTTCTTT. Its translation is CASSSQDRVLAEAFF.